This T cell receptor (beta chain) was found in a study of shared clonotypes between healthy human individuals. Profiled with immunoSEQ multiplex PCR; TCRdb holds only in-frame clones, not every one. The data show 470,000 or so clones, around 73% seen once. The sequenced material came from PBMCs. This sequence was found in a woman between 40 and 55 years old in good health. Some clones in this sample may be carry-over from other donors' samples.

CDR3 residues: CAALDRGNYGYTF. The DNA for the CDR3 is TGTGCCGCCCTGGACCGGGGAAACTATGGCTACACCTTC. The gene calls are TRBV19 and TRBJ1-2; D call uncertain. Looked up from germline, CDR1 is LNHDA and CDR2 is SQIVND (reference sequence). V shed 11 bases and J shed 2 bases, with 15 bases lying between them. The CDR3 is 13 residues long.